The 10 T cell receptor beta chains below all came from one sample that was sequenced in a study of blood T cell repertoires in COVID-19. TCRdb keeps only in-frame clones here, not all; method: immunoSEQ multiplex PCR. The sample comprises roughly 110,000 clones, more than 70% of which are singletons, and around 5.5% rests with the top ten. Sequenced sample: peripheral blood. The receptor source for this set is a woman aged 60-70 years with COVID-19, enrolled during active disease.

The chain couples TRBV11-2 to TRBJ1-1; D is unclear. Germline V gives CDR1 SGHAT, CDR2 FQNNGV. The germline V and J ends were trimmed by 4 bases and 0 bases, with 6 bases remaining between them. The CDR3 length is 13 residues. The CDR3 sequence: CASSSEVNTEAFF. The CDR3 DNA follows: TGTGCCAGCAGCTCCGAGGTGAACACTGAAGCTTTCTTT.

This clone was seen just once. The gene calls are TRBV9 and TRBJ1-2; the D gene is possibly TRBD1 (5 bases). CDR1 is SGDLS and CDR2 is YYNGEE in the germline V gene. This CDR3 is 14 amino acids long. Between the trimmed V and J ends, which lost 4 bases and 6 bases, there was a span of 16 bases. The CDR3 loop is CASSPLLGGHGYTF. The CDR3 coding sequence is TGTGCCAGCAGCCCTCTATTGGGGGGACATGGCTACACCTTC.

The CDR3 coding sequence is TGTGCCAGCAGCGCACAGGGGGCGACCTACTATGGCTACACCTTC. Translating it yields CASSAQGATYYGYTF. This chain connects TRBV9 to TRBJ1-2; TRBD1 aligns across 9 bases. The V segment lost 3 bases and the J segment 3 bases; nucleotides outside the gene matches: 6. This CDR3 comprises 15 residues. Germline V gene lookup returns CDR1 SGDLS and CDR2 YYNGEE.

The rearrangement joins TRBV18 to TRBJ2-7; a weak D match, TRBD1 (6 bases). The CDR3 sequence is 16 residues long. The V gene lost 2 bases and the J gene lost 3 bases, with 17 bases spanning the gap. Looked up from germline, CDR1 is KGHSH and CDR2 is LQKENI. The CDR3 coding sequence is TGTGCCAGCTCACCAGCTCGGTACAGGGAAGACTACGAGCAGTACTTC. It encodes CASSPARYREDYEQYF.

V is TRBV7-6 and J is TRBJ2-3; 7 positions agree with TRBD2. CDR1 and CDR2 from the germline V gene are SGHVS and FNYEAQ. The CDR3 spans 15 residues. V lost 2 bases to trimming and J lost 0 bases; unmatched junction nucleotides: 2. The CDR3 sequence: CASSLRGVSTDTQYF. In DNA form, the CDR3 reads TGTGCCAGCAGCTTACGGGGGGTGAGCACAGATACGCAGTATTTT.

The CDR3 bases are TGTGCCAGCAGTTACTGGACAGGGGAGGGGGATCAGCCCCAGCATTTT. Encoded protein: CASSYWTGEGDQPQHF. The V gene is TRBV6-5, the J gene TRBJ1-5; 9 nucleotides line up with TRBD1. From germline, CDR1 is MNHEY and CDR2 SVGAGI. Unmatched junction bases numbered 6, after V lost 1 base and J lost 5 bases. The CDR3 runs 16 residues.

The genes are TRBV5-1 and TRBJ2-5, with D tentatively TRBD2 (6 bases). The CDR3 has 14 amino acids. Germline loops: CDR1 SGHRS, CDR2 YFSETQ. V shed 4 bases and J shed 1 base, with 11 bases lying between them. CDR3 sequence: CASSPGTPQETQYF. The CDR3 bases are TGCGCCAGCAGCCCGGGGACTCCCCAAGAGACCCAGTACTTC. Based on the CDR3 plus reference TRBV5-1 and TRBJ2-5, the full variable domain is KAGVTQTPRYLIKTRGQQVTLSCSPISGHRSVSWYQQTPGQGLQFLFEYFSETQRNKGNFPGRFSGRQFSNSRSEMNVSTLELGDSALYLCASSPGTPQETQYFGPGTRLLVL.

The chain uses TRBV6-6 and TRBJ2-5, with 7 bases aligning to TRBD1. This CDR3 is 17 amino acids long. CDR1 MNHNY and CDR2 SVGAGI come from the germline V gene (reference sequence). Losses at the gene ends were 5 bases for V and 5 bases for J; bases not matched to a gene: 17. The CDR3 DNA sequence: TGTGCCAGCAGTCGCCCTACCGAACCAGGGGGAAGGGAGACCCAGTACTTC. This codes for CASSRPTEPGGRETQYF.

The rearrangement links TRBV27 to TRBJ1-6, with a weak D call TRBD1 (5 bases). The CDR3 loop spans 17 amino acids. Germline V CDR1 and CDR2: MNHEY, SMNVEV (reference sequence). Trimming took off 2 bases at V and 1 base at J, with 12 bases between the two ends. The CDR3 spells CASSLTAGRSYNSPLHF. The CDR3 region has the DNA TGTGCCAGCAGTTTAACAGCAGGGCGGTCCTATAATTCACCCCTCCACTTT.

V gene TRBV11-2 combines with J gene TRBJ1-5, with D maybe TRBD1 (6 bases). Germline values: CDR1 SGHAT, CDR2 FQNNGV. V was shortened by 2 bases and J by 4 bases, with 12 bases between the two germline ends. The CDR3 loop spans 15 amino acids. The CDR3 is CASSLSATGNQPQHF. Here the CDR3 DNA reads TGTGCCAGCAGCTTATCCGCGACAGGAAATCAGCCCCAGCATTTT.